The sequence of this T cell receptor beta chain was determined in a study of blood T cell repertoires in COVID-19. TCRdb keeps only in-frame clones here, not all; method: immunoSEQ multiplex PCR. The repertoire holds roughly 250,000 clones, approximately 85% seen once, with 0.85% to 0.9% in the top ten. Germline values: CDR1 LNHDA, CDR2 SQIVND (reference sequence). V gave up 4 bases and J gave up 3 bases; unmatched junction bases: 11. The CDR3 loop spans 17 amino acids. This receptor was taken from a human donor with COVID-19, enrolled during active disease. The donor label of this sample is uncertain. The sequencing input was peripheral blood. The chain has TRBV19 and TRBJ1-5; 8 nucleotides align to TRBD1. The CDR3 here is CASSTTRTGRDNQPQHF. The CDR3, as DNA: TGTGCCAGTAGTACTACTCGGACAGGGAGAGACAATCAGCCCCAGCATTTT.